The sequence of this T cell receptor (beta chain) was determined in a study of control samples from healthy donors and cancer patients. The CDR3 totals 12 residues. The V gene's germline CDR1 is SGDLS and CDR2 YYNGEE. V gave up 5 bases and J gave up 5 bases, with 7 bases separating them. The repertoire was sequenced with immunoSEQ multiplex PCR; TCRdb's copy has only in-frame clones and lacks some. The table shows roughly 450,000 clones, with over 75% occurring only once. The sequencing sample was made of PBMCs. This chain links TRBV9 with TRBJ2-2; TRBD1 is a possible D gene (5 bases). This receptor was identified in a man aged 40-49 years with head and neck cancer. In DNA, the CDR3 is TGTGCCAGCAGGAAGGGGACCGGGGAGCTGTTTTTT. Translated: CASRKGTGELFF.